A single sample is the source of the 32 T cell receptor beta chains below, sequenced in a study of T cell responses to AZD1222 COVID-19 vaccine. This table comes from immunoSEQ multiplex PCR, and its TCRdb copy is limited to in-frame clones, with some not included. Among around 130,000 clones, around nine tenths were seen once, and the ten largest hold 4% to 4.5%. The sample here was peripheral blood, taken 28 days after the second dose of the MenACWY control vaccine. The source is an adult who received the MenACWY meningococcal vaccine as a control.

This clone was seen only once. J is TRBJ1-5 and V is TRBV7-9, with D possibly being TRBD1 (6 bases). The CDR3 totals 14 residues. V lost 5 bases and J lost 2, with 10 bases in between. In germline, CDR1 is SEHNR, CDR2 FQNEAQ (reference sequence). The CDR3 DNA sequence: TGTGCCAGCAGCCCGAGGGGGGGCAATCAGCCCCAGCATTTT. Translation: CASSPRGGNQPQHF.

The chain combines TRBV10-1 with TRBJ2-2, with D tentatively TRBD1 (6 bases). CDR1 and CDR2 (germline): WNHNN, SYGVQD (reference sequence). V was clipped by 11 bases and J by 2 bases, with 12 bases between them. This CDR3 contains 13 residues. The CDR3: CAAWDTNTGELFF. CDR3 nucleotides: TGCGCCGCTTGGGACACAAACACCGGGGAGCTGTTTTTT.

The chain uses TRBV5-4 and TRBJ2-2, with 8 bases aligning to TRBD1. Losses at the gene ends were 5 bases for V and 0 bases for J; bases not matched to a gene: 9. This CDR3 is built from 17 residues. CDR1 SGHNT and CDR2 YYREEE come from the germline V gene (reference sequence). The CDR3 DNA reads as TGTGCCAGCAGTGAATCACAGGGGGTTACGAACACCGGGGAGCTGTTTTTT. Its protein is CASSESQGVTNTGELFF.

The chain is built from TRBV9 and TRBJ1-3, with a tentative D call TRBD1 (6 bases). The CDR3 spans 16 residues. V was pared by 0 bases and J by 2 bases, with 12 bases between. Germline CDR1 reads SGDLS; CDR2 reads YYNGEE. The CDR3 DNA is TGTGCCAGCAGCGTAGCTAAGGACAGTCCTGGAAACACCATATATTTT. It yields the protein CASSVAKDSPGNTIYF.

This sequence joins TRBV13 and TRBJ1-3, with 8 bases matching TRBD1. Germline V CDR1 and CDR2: PRHDT, FYEKMQ (reference sequence). CDR3 length: 17 amino acids. With 0 bases clipped from V and 3 bases from J, the junction kept 7 bases outside the gene matches. The CDR3 sequence is CASSLGSPGGYGNTIYF. The DNA for the CDR3 is TGTGCCAGCAGCTTAGGGAGCCCAGGGGGCTATGGAAACACCATATATTTT.

This clone was recorded once. The chain recombines TRBV30 with TRBJ2-7, with 7 bases fitting TRBD2. Germline CDR1 and CDR2: GTSNPN and SVGIG (reference sequence). The trim removed 3 bases at V and 5 bases at J, leaving 10 bases unmatched. This CDR3 is built from 14 residues. The CDR3 protein is CAWSPRWGGDEQYF. The CDR3 region has the DNA TGTGCCTGGAGCCCAAGATGGGGGGGGGACGAGCAGTACTTC.

V gene TRBV28 combines with J gene TRBJ2-5, with 9 bases lining up with TRBD1. The V gene end was trimmed by 8 bases and the J gene end by 1 base; junction bases not matched to a gene: 11. The CDR3 contains 16 residues. The germline CDR1 and CDR2 sequences are MDHEN and SYDVKM. For the CDR3, the DNA is TGTGCCAGCGGGGACAGGGAGGCAGCCGCCCAAGAGACCCAGTACTTC. As protein: CASGDREAAAQETQYF.

This clone was seen only a few times. The gene calls are TRBV6-2 or TRBV6-3 and TRBJ1-5; D not certain. This CDR3 is built from 11 residues. Germline V gene lookup returns CDR1 MNHEY and CDR2 SVGEGT. Between the trimmed V and J ends, which lost 6 bases and 9 bases, there was a span of 9 bases. CDR3 nucleotides: TGTGCCAGCAGCGCTTTGGGGCCCCAGCATTTT. As protein: CASSALGPQHF.

CDR3 residues: CASKWTGDADTQYF. The CDR3 bases are TGTGCCAGCAAGTGGACAGGGGATGCAGATACGCAGTATTTT. The V call is TRBV6-4, the J call TRBJ2-3; 9 bases map to TRBD1. V was pared by 7 bases and J by 4 bases, with 6 bases of the junction left unmatched. This CDR3 comprises 14 residues. The germline V gene encodes CDR1 MRHNA and CDR2 SNTAGT.

The chain joins TRBV6-6 to TRBJ2-1; 10 nucleotides align to TRBD2. Germline-derived CDR1 and CDR2 are MNHNY and SVGAGI (reference sequence). With V trimmed by 5 bases and J by 3 bases, 7 bases remained unmatched. This CDR3 is 16 amino acids long. The CDR3 sequence is CASSHRLAGIYNEQFF. The DNA for the CDR3 is TGTGCCAGCAGTCACAGACTAGCGGGCATCTACAATGAGCAGTTCTTC.

This chain links TRBV28 with TRBJ2-5; D not resolved. The CDR3 runs to 15 residues. V was pared by 7 bases and J by 3 bases, with 18 bases between. Germline loops: CDR1 MDHEN, CDR2 SYDVKM. The CDR3 nucleotides read TGTGCCAGCATGCAGGACCGCGTCGAAGAAGAGACCCAGTACTTC. Its protein is CASMQDRVEEETQYF.

The chain is built from TRBV5-6 and TRBJ2-7; D unresolved. Germline CDR1 reads SGHDT; CDR2 reads YYEEEE. Trimming pared 3 bases from V and 4 bases from J, leaving 11 bases between. The CDR3 sequence is 13 residues long. CDR3 in DNA: TGTGCCAGCAGCTATGGACGGTCATACGAGCAGTACTTC. Translated, it gives CASSYGRSYEQYF.

The V gene is TRBV7-8, the J gene TRBJ2-5; D may match TRBD1 or TRBD2 (5 bases each). The CDR3 loop spans 14 amino acids. Trimming left V 5 bases short and J 5 bases short, with 15 bases between. Germline V gene sequence: CDR1 SGHVS, CDR2 FQNEAQ. The CDR3 sequence: CASSRRGAGETQYF. The CDR3, as DNA: TGTGCCAGCAGCCGAAGGGGAGCAGGCGAGACCCAGTACTTC. Full variable domain (remainder filled in from reference TRBV7-8 and TRBJ2-5): GAGVSQSPRYKVAKRGQDVALRCDPISGHVSLFWYQQALGQGPEFLTYFQNEAQLDKSGLPSDRFFAERPEGSVSTLKIQRTQQEDSAVYLCASSRRGAGETQYFGPGTRLLVL.

The chain uses TRBV4-1 and TRBJ2-1; D is uncertain. The CDR3 extends over 16 amino acids. Trimming removed 0 bases from V and 4 bases from J, with 13 bases in between. The germline CDR1 and CDR2 sequences are MGHRA and YSYEKL. DNA of the CDR3: TGCGCCAGCAGCCAAGACTTCCCCGGCCGGTACAATGAGCAGTTCTTC. Its translation: CASSQDFPGRYNEQFF.

V is TRBV7-9 and J is TRBJ2-5; 7 nucleotides match TRBD2. Germline V gene sequence: CDR1 SEHNR, CDR2 FQNEAQ (reference sequence). Trimming removed 5 bases from V and 3 bases from J; junction bases left unmatched: 9. The CDR3 runs to 15 residues. CDR3 amino acids: CASSRSVGLKETQYF. The CDR3 DNA sequence: TGTGCCAGCAGCCGATCGGTGGGACTAAAAGAGACCCAGTACTTC.

The chain uses TRBV7-2 and TRBJ2-3; TRBD2 is a possible D gene (5 bases). Germline lookup yields CDR1 SGHTA and CDR2 FQGNSA. Trimming shortened V by 1 base and J by 3 bases, and 11 bases separated the two germline ends. CDR3 length: 15 residues. CDR3 amino acids: CASSLGGVRTDTQYF. DNA for the CDR3: TGTGCCAGCAGCTTAGGGGGAGTCCGGACAGATACGCAGTATTTT.

This chain connects TRBV10-2 to TRBJ2-5, with D maybe TRBD2 (6 bases). Germline values: CDR1 WSHSY, CDR2 SAAADI. Trimming removed 4 bases at V and 5 bases at J, with 11 bases between. The length of the CDR3 is 13 residues. CDR3 sequence (DNA): TGCGCCAGCAGTGCGGGGGTGGGGGAGACCCAGTACTTC. The encoded protein is CASSAGVGETQYF.

This clone is a singleton in its sample. The V and J genes are TRBV27 and TRBJ2-1, with 14 bases identical to TRBD2. The length of the CDR3 is 19 residues. From germline, CDR1 is MNHEY and CDR2 SMNVEV (reference sequence). V lost 6 bases and J lost 1; bases outside the gene matches: 11. DNA of the CDR3: TGTGCCAGCAGATCTCAGACTAGCGGGAGGGCAGTGTCCTACAATGAGCAGTTCTTC. As protein: CASRSQTSGRAVSYNEQFF.

The chain uses TRBV7-6 and TRBJ2-1; no reliable D call. V dropped 1 base and J dropped 0 bases, with 19 bases sitting between them. The CDR3 is made up of 19 amino acids. The V gene's germline CDR1 is SGHVS and CDR2 FNYEAQ. The CDR3 DNA reads as TGTGCCAGCAGCTTAGAGACCCCTTCGACGTATAGCTCCTACAATGAGCAGTTCTTC. Translation gives CASSLETPSTYSSYNEQFF.

The rearrangement uses TRBV24-1 and TRBJ2-7; 7 bases map to TRBD1. The CDR3 is made up of 14 amino acids. Germline assignment: CDR1 KGHDR and CDR2 SFDVKD. The junction had 6 bases not matched to a gene; V was cut back by 3 bases and J by 5 bases. The CDR3 spells CATSDTAGGNEQYV. The CDR3 coding sequence is TGTGCCACCAGTGATACGGCAGGGGGAAACGAGCAGTACGTC.

This clone was counted a few times. V and J are TRBV11-2 and TRBJ2-5; D is ambiguous. The germline gives CDR1 SGHAT, CDR2 FQNNGV. This CDR3 spans 14 amino acids. The V gene lost 4 bases and the J gene lost 0 bases, with 9 bases spanning the gap. In DNA, the CDR3 is TGTGCCAGCAGCTCGTTAGGGTACCAAGAGACCCAGTACTTC. This gives the protein CASSSLGYQETQYF.

The genes are TRBV6-1 and TRBJ2-1; no definite D call. Germline-derived CDR1 and CDR2 are MNHNS and SASEGT. CDR3 length: 17 residues. With 2 bases removed from V and 7 bases from J, the gap between germline ends came to 21 bases. Here the CDR3 DNA reads TGTGCCAGCAGTGAATACATAACGGTTCCGTTATCAAATGAGCAGTTCTTC. This translates into CASSEYITVPLSNEQFF.

V usage is TRBV5-4 and J usage is TRBJ2-3, with 13 bases matching TRBD2. Trimming at V came to 2 bases and at J to 5 bases, leaving 5 bases not matched to a gene. This CDR3 contains 16 residues. Germline V CDR1 and CDR2: SGHNT, YYREEE (reference sequence). CDR3 bases: TGTGCCAGCAGCTTCTGGACTAGCGGGAGACGAGATACGCAGTATTTT. Translated, it gives CASSFWTSGRRDTQYF.

The genes are TRBV5-6 and TRBJ1-1; possible D gene TRBD1, 6 bases. The length of the CDR3 is 11 residues. Trimming stripped 4 bases from V and 9 bases from J, with 10 bases between. Per the germline V gene, CDR1 is SGHDT and CDR2 is YYEEEE. In DNA form, the CDR3 reads TGTGCCAGCAGCACCGGGACACAAGCTTTCTTT. Protein sequence: CASSTGTQAFF.

V and J are TRBV6-4 and TRBJ2-3; D is possibly TRBD2 (6 bases). Trimming left V 4 bases short and J 3 bases short, with 11 bases between. There are 14 residues in the CDR3. Germline V gives CDR1 MRHNA, CDR2 SNTAGT. The CDR3 is CASSAGVGTDTQYF. The CDR3 coding sequence is TGTGCCAGCAGTGCGGGAGTCGGAACAGATACGCAGTATTTT.

This rearrangement joins TRBV27 to TRBJ2-5, with D perhaps TRBD1 (5 bases). V was trimmed by 3 bases and J by 4 bases, leaving 9 bases between them. The germline V gene encodes CDR1 MNHEY and CDR2 SMNVEV (reference sequence). The CDR3 consists of 13 residues. CDR3 protein: CASSFQGLETQYF. CDR3 DNA: TGTGCCAGCAGTTTCCAGGGTTTAGAGACCCAGTACTTC.

CDR3 residues: CASSHWGRGPEAFF. In DNA form, the CDR3 reads TGTGCCAGCAGTCACTGGGGGAGGGGTCCCGAAGCTTTCTTT. The chain is built from TRBV6-2 or TRBV6-3 and TRBJ1-1; possible D gene TRBD1, 5 bases. Germline CDR1 reads MNHEY; CDR2 reads SVGEGT. Deletions cut 5 bases from V and 8 bases from J, with 18 bases between. The length of the CDR3 is 14 residues.

This rearrangement joins TRBV4-2 to TRBJ1-2; TRBD1 might be the D (5 bases). This CDR3 region has 16 residues. Trimming pared 2 bases from V and 3 bases from J, leaving 16 bases between. Germline V gene sequence: CDR1 LGHNA, CDR2 YNFKEQ. Here the CDR3 DNA reads TGTGCCAGCAGCCAAAACCTTCAAGGAGGGGACTATGGCTACACCTTC. Encoded protein: CASSQNLQGGDYGYTF.

The chain has TRBV2 and TRBJ1-3; D not resolved. V lost 2 bases, J lost 5 bases, and 1 base lay in between. Germline-derived CDR1 and CDR2 are SNHLY and FYNNEI. The CDR3 consists of 11 residues. CDR3 bases: TGTGCCAGCAGTGAAAGAAACACCATATATTTT. As protein: CASSERNTIYF.

The chain recombines TRBV2 with TRBJ1-5, with unresolved D. V was clipped by 8 bases and J by 4 bases, with 15 bases between them. CDR1 and CDR2 (germline): SNHLY, FYNNEI. This CDR3 spans 14 amino acids. The CDR3 sequence is CASRRGQGNQPQHF. The CDR3 region has the DNA TGTGCCAGCCGTCGAGGGCAAGGAAATCAGCCCCAGCATTTT.

The gene calls are TRBV5-1 and TRBJ2-3, with D uncertain. V lost 7 bases and J lost 0, with 12 bases in between. Per the germline V gene, CDR1 is SGHRS and CDR2 is YFSETQ. The CDR3 spans 14 residues. Here the CDR3 DNA reads TGCGCCAGCGCCTGGCACGTAAGCACAGATACGCAGTATTTT. This encodes CASAWHVSTDTQYF.

V gene TRBV16 combines with J gene TRBJ1-5; TRBD1 might be the D (5 bases). CDR1 KGHSY and CDR2 FQNENV come from the germline V gene. V lost 4 bases, J lost 5 bases, and 12 bases lay in between. This CDR3 spans 14 amino acids. CDR3 nucleotides: TGTGCCAGCAGCCCTCAGGGTGGGGATCAGCCCCAGCATTTT. It translates to CASSPQGGDQPQHF. Combining the CDR3 with reference TRBV16 and TRBJ1-5 gives the whole variable domain GEEVAQTPKHLVRGEGQKAKLYCAPIKGHSYVFWYQQVLKNEFKFLISFQNENVFDETGMPKERFSAKCLPNSPCSLEIQATKLEDSAVYFCASSPQGGDQPQHFGDGTRLSIL.